Shown below are 28 T cell receptor beta chains from a single sample sequenced in a study of cytomegalovirus exposure and HLA in healthy donors. Primers included in the PCR were 60 Vbeta and 13 Jbeta primers. TCRdb's copy holds only in-frame clones and misses some; the assay was immunoSEQ multiplex PCR. The sample gives approximately 120,000 clones, about 82% of which show up once; 1.5% to 2.5% is in the top ten. Material for sequencing was PBMCs. The receptors stem from a middle-aged man in good health and CMV-seronegative.

This chain links TRBV19 with TRBJ2-1, with 11 bases that match TRBD2. Germline values: CDR1 LNHDA, CDR2 SQIVND (reference sequence). The length of the CDR3 is 16 residues. V gave up 2 bases and J gave up 1 base; unmatched junction bases: 1. The CDR3 loop is CASSISSGGSYNEQFF. The CDR3 bases are TGTGCCAGTAGTATATCTAGCGGGGGGTCCTACAATGAGCAGTTCTTC.

The J gene is TRBJ1-6, the V gene TRBV6-1, with no clear D. V lost 3 bases, J lost 18 bases, and 12 bases lay in between. Germline V gene lookup returns CDR1 MNHNS and CDR2 SASEGT. CDR3 size: 11 residues. The CDR3 loop reads CASSDSGPSHF. DNA of the CDR3: TGTGCCAGCAGTGACTCTGGGCCCAGCCACTTT.

This clone was seen a handful of times. The chain uses TRBV18 and TRBJ2-7; TRBD1 might be the D (5 bases). The CDR3 loop spans 15 amino acids. Germline V gene data show CDR1 as KGHSH and CDR2 as LQKENI. With 5 bases removed from V and 0 bases from J, the gap between germline ends came to 14 bases. This CDR3 reads CASSGSRQPSYEQYF. CDR3 bases: TGTGCCAGCTCAGGGTCGCGACAGCCCTCCTACGAGCAGTACTTC.

Here the CDR3 reads CASSYDRANGYTF. The CDR3 DNA follows: TGTGCCAGCAGTTACGACAGGGCAAATGGCTACACCTTC. V gene TRBV6-5 combines with J gene TRBJ1-2; 7 nucleotides agree with TRBD1. CDR3 length equals 13 residues. V shed 2 bases and J 6 bases; nucleotides not matched to a gene: 3. Germline CDR1 reads MNHEY; CDR2 reads SVGAGI.

This chain links TRBV10-1 with TRBJ1-5; D not resolved. The CDR3 has 11 residues. Trimming removed 5 bases from V and 6 bases from J, with 5 bases in between. Per germline, CDR1 WNHNN and CDR2 SYGVQD (reference sequence). The DNA for the CDR3 is TGCGCCAGCAGTTTTATTCAGCCCCAGCATTTT. It translates to CASSFIQPQHF.

The V gene is TRBV25-1, the J gene TRBJ2-5; maybe TRBD1 (6 bases). Trimming pared 6 bases from V and 3 bases from J, leaving 17 bases between. The germline V gene encodes CDR1 MGHDK and CDR2 SYGVNS. CDR3 length equals 15 residues. The CDR3 sequence: CASSLYGTSKETQYF. The CDR3 coding sequence is TGTGCCAGCAGCCTGTACGGGACATCCAAAGAGACCCAGTACTTC.

This clone was counted between two and nine times. V is TRBV2 and J is TRBJ2-3; 8 nucleotides agree with TRBD1. V shed 9 bases, J shed 3 bases, and the junction held 14 bases outside the gene matches. Germline V gene sequence: CDR1 SNHLY, CDR2 FYNNEI. CDR3 length: 16 residues. CDR3 loop: CASIADRGIMTDTQYF. The CDR3 bases are TGTGCCAGTATAGCCGACAGGGGAATTATGACAGATACGCAGTATTTT.

In its sample, this clone was seen a few times. The rearrangement joins TRBV2 to TRBJ1-5; unclear D gene. V lost 3 bases to trimming and J lost 0 bases, with 6 bases between them. The CDR3 length is 14 residues. In germline, CDR1 is SNHLY, CDR2 FYNNEI. Here the CDR3 reads CASSDSNSNQPQHF. CDR3 in DNA: TGTGCCAGCAGTGATAGTAATAGCAATCAGCCCCAGCATTTT.

The chain carries TRBV4-2 and TRBJ1-4; 7 bases align to TRBD1. The junction had 7 bases not matched to a gene; V was cut back by 3 bases and J by 3 bases. Germline values: CDR1 LGHNA, CDR2 YNFKEQ. The CDR3 covers 16 residues. The CDR3 sequence: CASSQDTGVANEKLFF. The CDR3 bases are TGTGCCAGCAGCCAGGACACAGGGGTCGCTAATGAAAAACTGTTTTTT.

The chain has TRBV4-3 and TRBJ1-2; 8 nucleotides align to TRBD1. J lost 7 bases, V lost 0 bases, and 7 bases had no gene match. The CDR3 has 15 residues. CDR1 is LGHNA and CDR2 is YSLEER in the germline V gene. The CDR3 sequence is CASSQDGQGALGYTF. The CDR3, as DNA: TGCGCCAGCAGCCAAGATGGGCAGGGGGCGCTTGGCTACACCTTC.

This chain links TRBV2 with TRBJ2-1, with TRBD1 identical over 9 bases. This CDR3 contains 15 residues. The germline CDR1 and CDR2 sequences are SNHLY and FYNNEI. V dropped 6 bases and J dropped 2; count of bases not matched to a gene: 5. In DNA, the CDR3 is TGTGCCAGCAGGATGGACAGGGGAACCTACAATGAGCAGTTCTTC. It specifies CASRMDRGTYNEQFF.

The rearrangement links TRBV5-1 to TRBJ2-7, with D unclear. CDR3 length equals 15 residues. Germline V gene sequence: CDR1 SGHRS, CDR2 YFSETQ. Trimming took off 0 bases at V and 0 bases at J, with 10 bases between the two ends. CDR3 loop: CASSLGVLSSYEQYV. The DNA of the CDR3 is TGCGCCAGCAGCTTGGGAGTGCTTAGCTCCTACGAGCAGTACGTC.

Only a few counts were recorded for this clone. This rearrangement joins TRBV21-1 to TRBJ1-5; the tabulated D call, TRBD1, remains unverified against the DNA. TRBV21-1 constitutes a pseudogene. This CDR3 has 14 residues. The CDR3 nucleotides are TGTGCCAGCAGCAAGTCAGGGTTCGATCAGCCCCAGCATTTT. This translates into CASSKSGFDQPQHF.

The rearrangement links TRBV19 to TRBJ1-6, with TRBD1 as a possible D gene (5 bases). Trimming stripped 7 bases from V and 5 bases from J, with 12 bases between. Germline V gene data show CDR1 as LNHDA and CDR2 as SQIVND (reference sequence). The CDR3 sequence is 14 residues long. CDR3 residues: CASNRRENNSPLHF. CDR3 DNA sequence: TGTGCCAGTAACAGGAGAGAAAATAATTCACCCCTCCACTTT.

The table lists this clone with a few counts. This chain uses TRBV18 with TRBJ2-2; 8 nucleotides match TRBD1. The CDR3 is made up of 13 amino acids. In germline, CDR1 is KGHSH, CDR2 LQKENI. J gave up 6 bases and V 6 bases, and 3 bases lay outside the gene matches. CDR3 DNA: TGTGCCAGCTCGATACAGGGGGCCGGGGAGCTGTTTTTT. It translates to CASSIQGAGELFF.

This clone has just one count. The chain uses TRBV18 and TRBJ1-2; 7 bases match TRBD1. Trimming at V came to 6 bases and at J to 0 bases, leaving 7 bases not matched to a gene. Germline V CDR1 and CDR2: KGHSH, LQKENI. The CDR3 consists of 15 residues. The CDR3 here is CASSQIQGTNYGYTF. In DNA, the CDR3 is TGTGCCAGCTCCCAGATACAGGGGACTAACTATGGCTACACCTTC.

The chain uses TRBV7-2 and TRBJ1-2; D is perhaps TRBD1 (6 bases). Germline CDR1 reads SGHTA; CDR2 reads FQGNSA. This CDR3 contains 17 residues. Trimming took 1 base from V and 2 from J, leaving 17 bases between them. This CDR3 is CASSLGPGVGLNYGYTF. CDR3 in DNA: TGTGCCAGCAGCTTAGGTCCAGGGGTCGGTTTAAACTATGGCTACACCTTC.

This clone was found a few times. The chain has TRBV4-1 and TRBJ1-1; D call uncertain. The CDR3 is 16 amino acids. V was clipped by 0 bases and J by 1 base, with 12 bases between them. The V gene's germline CDR1 is MGHRA and CDR2 YSYEKL. CDR3 nucleotides: TGCGCCAGCAGCCAAGATCCCCACAGTAAGAACACTGAAGCTTTCTTT. This translates into CASSQDPHSKNTEAFF.

V usage is TRBV29-1 and J usage is TRBJ2-2, with TRBD1 matching 8 bases. The V and J ends lost 1 base and 6 bases, in that order; junction bases with no gene match: 7. This CDR3 contains 15 residues. Germline loops: CDR1 SQVTM, CDR2 ANQGSEA. The CDR3 nucleotides are TGCAGCGTTGAAGTTCCGTACAGGGGGGCCGGGGAGCTGTTTTTT. As protein: CSVEVPYRGAGELFF.

The chain joins TRBV7-8 to TRBJ1-2; TRBD1 is a possible D gene (5 bases). Germline V gives CDR1 SGHVS, CDR2 FQNEAQ. V shed 5 bases and J shed 4 bases, with 17 bases lying between them. The CDR3 has 15 amino acids. CDR3 protein: CASSRSEGLIYGYTF. As DNA, the CDR3 is TGTGCCAGCAGCCGTAGCGAGGGACTGATCTATGGCTACACCTTC.

The J gene is TRBJ1-1, the V gene TRBV9, with 7 bases that match TRBD1. CDR3 length: 14 residues. In germline, CDR1 is SGDLS, CDR2 YYNGEE. The trim removed 4 bases at V and 1 base at J, leaving 4 bases unmatched. The CDR3 sequence: CASSPYRGNTEAFF. The CDR3 DNA reads as TGTGCCAGCAGCCCCTACAGGGGGAACACTGAAGCTTTCTTT.

The gene calls are TRBV5-1 and TRBJ1-4; D perhaps matches TRBD1 (5 bases). The CDR3 totals 16 residues. Germline V gene lookup returns CDR1 SGHRS and CDR2 YFSETQ. Trimming took off 4 bases at V and 7 bases at J, with 20 bases between the two ends. As DNA, the CDR3 is TGCGCCAGCAGCCCTACTCAGGGATCGGCCGGTGAAAAACTGTTTTTT. It yields the protein CASSPTQGSAGEKLFF.

The chain uses TRBV29-1 and TRBJ2-3; 12 bases fit TRBD2. This CDR3 has 16 amino acids. Trimming removed 3 bases from V and 5 bases from J; junction bases left unmatched: 9. Germline V gives CDR1 SQVTM, CDR2 ANQGSEA. The CDR3 DNA reads TGCAGCGTTGAGGCTAGCGGGGGGGCCGGGGGAGATACGCAGTATTTT. Its protein is CSVEASGGAGGDTQYF.

The chain couples TRBV4-2 to TRBJ2-1, with D perhaps TRBD2 (5 bases). V lost 1 base, J lost 6 bases, and 16 bases lay in between. Germline values: CDR1 LGHNA, CDR2 YNFKEQ. The CDR3 length is 16 residues. In DNA, the CDR3 is TGTGCCAGCAGCCAAGGGCCCACCGCAGGACTCAATGAGCAGTTCTTC. Translation gives CASSQGPTAGLNEQFF.

As DNA, the CDR3 is TGTGCCATCAGTGGCAAAACAGGGATGTCTGAAGCTTTCTTT. Protein: CAISGKTGMSEAFF. The chain employs TRBV10-3 and TRBJ1-1, with a tentative D call TRBD1 (6 bases). Germline assignment: CDR1 ENHRY and CDR2 SYGVKD. The CDR3 spans 14 residues. V dropped 4 bases and J dropped 6 bases, with 15 bases sitting between them.

This clone was observed once. CDR3 sequence: CASSLAEGQNYGYTF. As DNA, the CDR3 is TGCGCCAGCAGCTTGGCCGAAGGACAGAACTATGGCTACACCTTC. This chain joins TRBV5-1 and TRBJ1-2; D possibly corresponds to TRBD1 (6 bases). Between the trimmed V and J ends, which lost 0 bases and 2 bases, there was a span of 11 bases. This CDR3 has 15 amino acids. The V gene's germline CDR1 is SGHRS and CDR2 YFSETQ.

The gene calls are TRBV6-1 and TRBJ1-4; 12 nucleotides align to TRBD1. V shed 2 bases and J 0 bases; nucleotides not matched to a gene: 10. Per the germline V gene, CDR1 is MNHNS and CDR2 is SASEGT. CDR3 length: 20 amino acids. CDR3 DNA: TGTGCCAGCAGTGAACTTCCGGGACAGGGGGCGGTTGCAACTAATGAAAAACTGTTTTTT. Encoded protein: CASSELPGQGAVATNEKLFF.

The chain combines TRBV11-2 with TRBJ1-2; D is perhaps TRBD1 (5 bases). From germline, CDR1 is SGHAT and CDR2 FQNNGV. Trimming took off 5 bases at V and 4 bases at J, with 14 bases between the two ends. This CDR3 contains 14 residues. This CDR3 is CASSATLGGYGYTF. The CDR3 DNA sequence: TGTGCCAGCAGCGCAACTCTGGGGGGCTATGGCTACACCTTC.